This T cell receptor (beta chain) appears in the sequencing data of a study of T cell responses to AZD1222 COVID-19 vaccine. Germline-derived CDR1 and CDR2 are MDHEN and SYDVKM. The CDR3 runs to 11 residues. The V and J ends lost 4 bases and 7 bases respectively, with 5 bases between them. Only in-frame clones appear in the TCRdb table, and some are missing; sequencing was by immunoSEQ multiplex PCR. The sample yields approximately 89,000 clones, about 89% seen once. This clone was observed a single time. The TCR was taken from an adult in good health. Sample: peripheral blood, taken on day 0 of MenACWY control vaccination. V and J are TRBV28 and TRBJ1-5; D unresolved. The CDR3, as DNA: TGTGCCAGCAGTTCAAGGCAGCCCCAGCATTTT. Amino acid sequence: CASSSRQPQHF. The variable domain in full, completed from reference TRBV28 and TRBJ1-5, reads DVKVTQSSRYLVKRTGEKVFLECVQDMDHENMFWYRQDPGLGLRLIYFSYDVKMKEKGDIPEGYSVSREKKERFSLILESASTNQTSMYLCASSSRQPQHFGDGTRLSIL.